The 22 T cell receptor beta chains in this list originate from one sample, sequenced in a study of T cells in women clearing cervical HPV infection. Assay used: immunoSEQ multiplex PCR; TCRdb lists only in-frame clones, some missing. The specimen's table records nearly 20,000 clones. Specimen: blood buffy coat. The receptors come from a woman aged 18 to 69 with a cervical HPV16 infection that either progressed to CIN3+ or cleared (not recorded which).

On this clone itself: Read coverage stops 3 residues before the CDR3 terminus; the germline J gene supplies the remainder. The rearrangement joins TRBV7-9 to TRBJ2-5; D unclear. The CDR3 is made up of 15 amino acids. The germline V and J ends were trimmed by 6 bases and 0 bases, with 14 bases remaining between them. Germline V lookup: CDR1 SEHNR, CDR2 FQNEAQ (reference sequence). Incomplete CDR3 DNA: TGTGCCAGCAGTCCAGGATTGGAGCACCAAGAGACC. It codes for CASSPGLEHQET. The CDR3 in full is CASSPGLEHQETQYF.

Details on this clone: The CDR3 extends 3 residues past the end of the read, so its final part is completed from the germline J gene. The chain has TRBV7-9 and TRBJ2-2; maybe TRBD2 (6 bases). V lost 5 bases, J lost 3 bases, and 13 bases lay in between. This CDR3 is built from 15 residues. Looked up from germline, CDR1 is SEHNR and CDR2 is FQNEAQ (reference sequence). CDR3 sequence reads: CASSLGTDYTGELFF. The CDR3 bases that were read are TGTGCCAGCAGCCTCGGGACTGATTACACCGGGGAG. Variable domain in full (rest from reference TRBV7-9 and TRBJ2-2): DTGVSQNPRHKITKRGQNVTFRCDPISEHNRLYWYRQTLGQGPEFLTYFQNEAQLEKSRLLSDRFSAERPKGSFSTLEIQRTEQGDSAMYLCASSLGTDYTGELFFGEGSRLTVL.

Incomplete CDR3 DNA: TGTGCCAGCAGTGATGGGGCAGACCTAGTCTATGGC. Residues: CASSDGADLVYG. The CDR3 in its entirety is CASSDGADLVYGYTF. This chain joins TRBV2 and TRBJ1-2, with D maybe TRBD1 (5 bases). With the read ending 3 residues before the CDR3 end, the germline J gene is used to fill in that end. V lost 3 bases and J lost 4, with 15 bases in between. The germline V gene has CDR1 SNHLY and CDR2 FYNNEI. The CDR3 contains 15 residues.

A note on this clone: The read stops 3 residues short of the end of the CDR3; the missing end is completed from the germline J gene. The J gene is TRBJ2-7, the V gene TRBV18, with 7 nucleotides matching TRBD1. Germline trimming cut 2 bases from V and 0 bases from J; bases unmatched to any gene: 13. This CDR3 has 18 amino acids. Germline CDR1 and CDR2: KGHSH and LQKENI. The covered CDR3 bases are TGTGCCAGCTCACCATTCCCCGGGACAGCCTTCTACTCCTACGAG. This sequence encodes CASSPFPGTAFYSYE. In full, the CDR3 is CASSPFPGTAFYSYEQYF.

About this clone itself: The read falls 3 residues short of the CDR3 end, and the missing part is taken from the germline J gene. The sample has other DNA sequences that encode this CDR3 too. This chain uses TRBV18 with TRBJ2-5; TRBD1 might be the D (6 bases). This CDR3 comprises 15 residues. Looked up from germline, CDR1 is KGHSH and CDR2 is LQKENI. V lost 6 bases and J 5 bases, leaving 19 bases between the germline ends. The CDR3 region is CASSPPNQGLETQYF. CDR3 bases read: TGTGCCAGCTCCCCCCCGAATCAGGGGTTGGAGACC.

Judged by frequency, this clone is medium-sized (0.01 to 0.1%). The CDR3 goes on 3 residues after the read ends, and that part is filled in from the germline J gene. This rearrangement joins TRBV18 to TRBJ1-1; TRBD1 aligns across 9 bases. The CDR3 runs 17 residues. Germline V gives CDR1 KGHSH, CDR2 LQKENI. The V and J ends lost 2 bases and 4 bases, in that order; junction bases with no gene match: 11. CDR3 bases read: TGTGCCAGCTCACCAGTCCAACAGGGGGCTGAGACCACTGAA. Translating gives CASSPVQQGAETTE. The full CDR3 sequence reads CASSPVQQGAETTEAFF.

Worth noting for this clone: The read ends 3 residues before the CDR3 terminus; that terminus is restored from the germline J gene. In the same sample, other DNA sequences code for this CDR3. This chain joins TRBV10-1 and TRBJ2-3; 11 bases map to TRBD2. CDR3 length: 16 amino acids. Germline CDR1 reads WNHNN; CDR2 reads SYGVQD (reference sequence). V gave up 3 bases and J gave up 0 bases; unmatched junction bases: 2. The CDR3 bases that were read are TGCGCCAGCAGTGACACTAGCGGGAGAAGCACAGATACG. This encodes CASSDTSGRSTDT. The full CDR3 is CASSDTSGRSTDTQYF.

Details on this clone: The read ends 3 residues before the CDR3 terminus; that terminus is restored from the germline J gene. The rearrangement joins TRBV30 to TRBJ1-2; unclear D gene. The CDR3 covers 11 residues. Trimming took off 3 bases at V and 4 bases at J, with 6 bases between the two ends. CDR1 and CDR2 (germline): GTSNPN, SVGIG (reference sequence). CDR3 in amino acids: CAWREPYGYTF. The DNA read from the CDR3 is TGTGCCTGGAGAGAGCCCTATGGC.

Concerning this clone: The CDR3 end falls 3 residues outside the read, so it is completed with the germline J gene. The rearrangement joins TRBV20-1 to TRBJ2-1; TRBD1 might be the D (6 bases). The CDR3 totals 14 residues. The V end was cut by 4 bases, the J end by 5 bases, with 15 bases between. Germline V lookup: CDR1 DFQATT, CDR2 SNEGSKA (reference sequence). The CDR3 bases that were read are TGCAGTGCTATAACAGGGTTGGACGACAATGAG. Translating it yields CSAITGLDDNE. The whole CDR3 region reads CSAITGLDDNEQFF.

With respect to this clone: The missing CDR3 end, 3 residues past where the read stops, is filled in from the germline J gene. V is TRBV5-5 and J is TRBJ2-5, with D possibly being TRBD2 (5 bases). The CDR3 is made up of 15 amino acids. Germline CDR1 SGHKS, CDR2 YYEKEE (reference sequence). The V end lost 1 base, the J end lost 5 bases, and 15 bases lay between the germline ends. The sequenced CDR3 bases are TGTGCCAGCAGCTTGTCGACTACCCCTAGCGAGACC. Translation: CASSLSTTPSET. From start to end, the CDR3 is CASSLSTTPSETQYF. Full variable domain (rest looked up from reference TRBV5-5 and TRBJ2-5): DAGVTQSPTHLIKTRGQQVTLRCSPISGHKSVSWYQQVLGQGPQFIFQYYEKEERGRGNFPDRFSARQFPNYSSELNVNALLLGDSALYLCASSLSTTPSETQYFGPGTRLLVL.

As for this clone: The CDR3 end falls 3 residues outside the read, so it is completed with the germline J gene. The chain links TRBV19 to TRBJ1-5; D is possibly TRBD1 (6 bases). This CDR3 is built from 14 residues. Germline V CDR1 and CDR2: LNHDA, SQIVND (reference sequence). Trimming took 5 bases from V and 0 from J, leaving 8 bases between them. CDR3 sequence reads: CASSDRPSNQPQHF. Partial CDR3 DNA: TGTGCCAGTAGTGACAGGCCTAGCAATCAGCCC. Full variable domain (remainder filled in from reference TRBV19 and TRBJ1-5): DGGITQSPKYLFRKEGQNVTLSCEQNLNHDAMYWYRQDPGQGLRLIYYSQIVNDFQKGDIAEGYSVSREKKESFPLTVTSAQKNPTAFYLCASSDRPSNQPQHFGDGTRLSIL.

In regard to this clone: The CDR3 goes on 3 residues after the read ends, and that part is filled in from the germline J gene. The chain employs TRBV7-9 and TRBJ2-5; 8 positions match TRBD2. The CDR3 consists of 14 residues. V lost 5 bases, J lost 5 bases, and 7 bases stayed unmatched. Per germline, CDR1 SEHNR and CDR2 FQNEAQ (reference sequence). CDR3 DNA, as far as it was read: TGTGCCAGCAGCGCCGGACTAGCCTTTGAGACC. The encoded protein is CASSAGLAFET. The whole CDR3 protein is CASSAGLAFETQYF.

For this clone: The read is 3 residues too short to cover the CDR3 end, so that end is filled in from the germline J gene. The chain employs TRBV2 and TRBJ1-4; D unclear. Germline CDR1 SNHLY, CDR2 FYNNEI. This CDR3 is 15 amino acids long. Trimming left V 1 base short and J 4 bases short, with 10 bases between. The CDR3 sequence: CASSEGQVNNEKLFF. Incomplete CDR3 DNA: TGTGCCAGCAGTGAAGGTCAGGTGAATAATGAAAAA.

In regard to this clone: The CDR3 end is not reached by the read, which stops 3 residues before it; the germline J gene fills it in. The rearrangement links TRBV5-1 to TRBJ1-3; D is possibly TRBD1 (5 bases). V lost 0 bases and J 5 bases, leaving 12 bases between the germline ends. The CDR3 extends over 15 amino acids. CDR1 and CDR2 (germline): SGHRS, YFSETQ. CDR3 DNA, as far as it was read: TGCGCCAGCAGCTTGGGGCTCCAGGGTAGAAACACC. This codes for CASSLGLQGRNT. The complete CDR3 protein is CASSLGLQGRNTIYF.

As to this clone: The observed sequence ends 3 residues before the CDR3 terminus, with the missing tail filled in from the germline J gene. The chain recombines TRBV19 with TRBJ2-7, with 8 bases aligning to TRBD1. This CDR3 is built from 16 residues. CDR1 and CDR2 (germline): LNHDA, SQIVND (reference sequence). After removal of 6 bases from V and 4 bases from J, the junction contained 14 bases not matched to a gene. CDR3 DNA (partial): TGTGCCAGTAGCAGGGGGCTCACTCGGGGCTTATACGAG. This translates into CASSRGLTRGLYE. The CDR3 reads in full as CASSRGLTRGLYEQYF. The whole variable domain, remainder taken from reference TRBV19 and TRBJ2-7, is DGGITQSPKYLFRKEGQNVTLSCEQNLNHDAMYWYRQDPGQGLRLIYYSQIVNDFQKGDIAEGYSVSREKKESFPLTVTSAQKNPTAFYLCASSRGLTRGLYEQYFGPGTRLTVT.

Partial CDR3 DNA: TGTGCCAGCAGTTCCAACAGGGGGCAGTCCTACGAG. As protein: CASSSNRGQSYE. From start to end, the CDR3 is CASSSNRGQSYEQYF. The genes are TRBV6-2 or TRBV6-3 and TRBJ2-7, with TRBD1 matching 9 bases. The read ends 3 residues early relative to the CDR3; the germline J gene fills the gap. Germline trimming cut 4 bases from V and 1 base from J; bases unmatched to any gene: 5. From germline, CDR1 is MNHEY and CDR2 SVGEGT. The CDR3 covers 15 residues.

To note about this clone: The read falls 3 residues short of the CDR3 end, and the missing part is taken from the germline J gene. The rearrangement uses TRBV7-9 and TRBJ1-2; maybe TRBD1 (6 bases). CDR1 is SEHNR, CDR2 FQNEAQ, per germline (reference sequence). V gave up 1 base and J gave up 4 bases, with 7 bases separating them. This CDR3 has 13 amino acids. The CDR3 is CASSLDRVYGYTF. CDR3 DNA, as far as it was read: TGTGCCAGCAGCTTAGACAGGGTCTATGGC.

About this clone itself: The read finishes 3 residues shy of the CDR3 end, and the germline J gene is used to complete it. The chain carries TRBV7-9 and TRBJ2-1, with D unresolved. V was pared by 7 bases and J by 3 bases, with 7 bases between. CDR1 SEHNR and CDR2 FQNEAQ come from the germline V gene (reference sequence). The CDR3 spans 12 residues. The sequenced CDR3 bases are TGTGCCAGCACACAAAACTACAATGAG. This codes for CASTQNYNE. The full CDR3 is CASTQNYNEQFF.

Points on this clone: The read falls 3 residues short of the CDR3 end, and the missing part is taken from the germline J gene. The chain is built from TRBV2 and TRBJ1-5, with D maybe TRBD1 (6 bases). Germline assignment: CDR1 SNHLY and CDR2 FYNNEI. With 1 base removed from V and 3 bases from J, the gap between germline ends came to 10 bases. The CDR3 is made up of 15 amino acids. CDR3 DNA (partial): TGTGCCAGCAGTGAAGGACAGGTTATCAATCAGCCC. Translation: CASSEGQVINQP. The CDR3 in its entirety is CASSEGQVINQPQHF.

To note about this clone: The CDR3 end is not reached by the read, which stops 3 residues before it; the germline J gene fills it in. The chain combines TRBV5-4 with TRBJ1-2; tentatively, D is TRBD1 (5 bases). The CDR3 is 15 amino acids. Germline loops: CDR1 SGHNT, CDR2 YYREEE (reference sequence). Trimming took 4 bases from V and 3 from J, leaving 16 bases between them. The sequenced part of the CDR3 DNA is TGTGCCAGCAGCACTCGAGGGGCGCTAGACTATGGC. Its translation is CASSTRGALDYG. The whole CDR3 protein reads CASSTRGALDYGYTF. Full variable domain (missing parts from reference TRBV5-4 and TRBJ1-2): ETGVTQSPTHLIKTRGQQVTLRCSSQSGHNTVSWYQQALGQGPQFIFQYYREEENGRGNFPPRFSGLQFPNYSSELNVNALELDDSALYLCASSTRGALDYGYTFGSGTRLTVV.

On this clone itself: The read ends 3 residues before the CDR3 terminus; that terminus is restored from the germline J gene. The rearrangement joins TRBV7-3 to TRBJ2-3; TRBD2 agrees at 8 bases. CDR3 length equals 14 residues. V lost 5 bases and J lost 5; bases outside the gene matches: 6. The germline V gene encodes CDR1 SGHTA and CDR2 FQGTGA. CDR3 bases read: TGTGCCAGCAGCACCGGACTAGCAGGAGATACG. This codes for CASSTGLAGDT. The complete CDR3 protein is CASSTGLAGDTQYF.

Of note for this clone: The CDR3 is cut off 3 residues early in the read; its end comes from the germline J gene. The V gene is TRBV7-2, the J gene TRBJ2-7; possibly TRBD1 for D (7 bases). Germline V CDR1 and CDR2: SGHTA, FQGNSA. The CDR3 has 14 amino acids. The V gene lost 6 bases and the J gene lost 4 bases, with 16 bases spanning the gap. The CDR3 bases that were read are TGTGCCAGCAGTCGTCCCCCAGGGGGGTACGAG. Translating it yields CASSRPPGGYE. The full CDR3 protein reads CASSRPPGGYEQYF.